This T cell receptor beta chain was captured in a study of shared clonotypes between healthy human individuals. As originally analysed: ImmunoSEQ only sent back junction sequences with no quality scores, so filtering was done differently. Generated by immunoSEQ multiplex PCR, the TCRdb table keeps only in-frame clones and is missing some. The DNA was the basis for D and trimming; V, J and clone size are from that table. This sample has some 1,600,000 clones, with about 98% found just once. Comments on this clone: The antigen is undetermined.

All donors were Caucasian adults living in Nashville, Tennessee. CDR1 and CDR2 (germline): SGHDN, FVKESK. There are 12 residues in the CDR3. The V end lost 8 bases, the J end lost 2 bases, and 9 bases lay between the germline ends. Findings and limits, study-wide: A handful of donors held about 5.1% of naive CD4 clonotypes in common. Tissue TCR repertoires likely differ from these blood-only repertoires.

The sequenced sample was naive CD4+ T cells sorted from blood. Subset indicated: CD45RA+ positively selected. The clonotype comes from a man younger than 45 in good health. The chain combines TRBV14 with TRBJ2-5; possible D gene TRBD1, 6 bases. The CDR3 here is CASSGEQETQYF. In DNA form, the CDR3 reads TGTGCCAGCTCAGGGGAACAAGAGACCCAGTACTTC. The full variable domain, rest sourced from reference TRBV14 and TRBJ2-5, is EAGVTQFPSHSVIEKGQTVTLRCDPISGHDNLYWYRRVMGKEIKFLLHFVKESKQDESGMPNNRFLAERTGGTYSTLKVQPAELEDSGVYFCASSGEQETQYFGPGTRLLVL.